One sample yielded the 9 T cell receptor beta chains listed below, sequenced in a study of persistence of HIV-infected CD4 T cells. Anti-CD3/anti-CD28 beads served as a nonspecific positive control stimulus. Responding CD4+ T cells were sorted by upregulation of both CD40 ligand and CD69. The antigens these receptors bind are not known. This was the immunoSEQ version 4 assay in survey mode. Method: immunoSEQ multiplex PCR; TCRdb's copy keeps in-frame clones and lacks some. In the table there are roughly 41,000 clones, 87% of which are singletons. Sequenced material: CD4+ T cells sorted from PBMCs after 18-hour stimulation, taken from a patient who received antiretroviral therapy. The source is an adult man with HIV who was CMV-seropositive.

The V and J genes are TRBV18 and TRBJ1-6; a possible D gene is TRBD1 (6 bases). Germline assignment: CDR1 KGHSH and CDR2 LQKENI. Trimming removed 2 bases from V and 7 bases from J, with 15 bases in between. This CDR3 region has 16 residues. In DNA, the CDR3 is TGTGCCAGCTCACCAACACAGGGAACTGTAAATTCACCCCTCCACTTT. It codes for CASSPTQGTVNSPLHF.

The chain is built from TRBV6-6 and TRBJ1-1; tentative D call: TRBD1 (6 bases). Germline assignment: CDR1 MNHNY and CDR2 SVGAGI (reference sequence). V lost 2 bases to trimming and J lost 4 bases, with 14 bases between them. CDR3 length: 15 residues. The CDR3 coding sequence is TGTGCCAGCAGTTACGCCACGGGGGGCGGCACTGAAGCTTTCTTT. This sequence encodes CASSYATGGGTEAFF.

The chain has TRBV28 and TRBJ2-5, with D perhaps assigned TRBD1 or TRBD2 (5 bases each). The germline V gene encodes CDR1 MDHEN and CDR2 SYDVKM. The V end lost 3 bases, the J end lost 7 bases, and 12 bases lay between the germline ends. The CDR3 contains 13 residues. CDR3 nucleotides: TGTGCCAGCAGTTTCAACATGGGACGGACCCAGTACTTC. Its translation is CASSFNMGRTQYF.

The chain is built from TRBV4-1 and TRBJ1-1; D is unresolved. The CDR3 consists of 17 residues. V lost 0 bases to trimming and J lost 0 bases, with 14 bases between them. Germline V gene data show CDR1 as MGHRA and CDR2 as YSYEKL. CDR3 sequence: CASSQDEGLDLNTEAFF. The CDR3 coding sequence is TGCGCCAGCAGCCAAGATGAGGGCTTGGACCTGAACACTGAAGCTTTCTTT.

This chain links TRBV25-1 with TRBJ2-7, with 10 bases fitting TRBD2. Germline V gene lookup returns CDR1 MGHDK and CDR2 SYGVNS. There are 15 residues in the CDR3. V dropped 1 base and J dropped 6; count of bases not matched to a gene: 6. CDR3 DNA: TGTGCCAGCAGTGAATCGGGTCTAGCGGGAGTCGAGCAGTACTTC. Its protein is CASSESGLAGVEQYF.

CDR3 sequence reads: CASSLERATYEQYF. CDR3 in DNA: TGCGCCAGCAGCTTGGAGCGGGCCACCTACGAGCAGTACTTC. This chain uses TRBV5-1 with TRBJ2-7, with a possible D match to TRBD2 (6 bases). In germline, CDR1 is SGHRS, CDR2 YFSETQ. The CDR3 extends over 14 amino acids. Trimming left V 0 bases short and J 2 bases short, with 9 bases between.

CDR3 loop: CATTTALFTEAFF. CDR3 in DNA: TGTGCCACTACTACAGCGCTATTCACTGAAGCTTTCTTT. The chain joins TRBV19 to TRBJ1-1; D ambiguous. This CDR3 region has 13 residues. The V end lost 10 bases, the J end lost 4 bases, and 16 bases lay between the germline ends. Germline V gene sequence: CDR1 LNHDA, CDR2 SQIVND (reference sequence).

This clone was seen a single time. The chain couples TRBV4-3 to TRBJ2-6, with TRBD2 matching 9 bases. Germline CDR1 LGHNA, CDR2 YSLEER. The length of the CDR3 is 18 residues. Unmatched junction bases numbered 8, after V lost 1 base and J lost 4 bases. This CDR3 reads CASSQGAGGPWGANVLTF. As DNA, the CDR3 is TGCGCCAGCAGCCAAGGAGCGGGAGGCCCTTGGGGGGCCAACGTCCTGACTTTC.

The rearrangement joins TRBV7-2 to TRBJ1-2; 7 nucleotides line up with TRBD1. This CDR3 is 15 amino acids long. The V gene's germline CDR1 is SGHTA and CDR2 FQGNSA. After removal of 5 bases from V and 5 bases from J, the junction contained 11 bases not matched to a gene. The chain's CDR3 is CASSTGGGAGYGYTF. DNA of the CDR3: TGTGCCAGCAGCACCGGAGGGGGCGCTGGATATGGCTACACCTTC. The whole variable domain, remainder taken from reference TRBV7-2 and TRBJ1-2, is GAGVSQSPSNKVTEKGKDVELRCDPISGHTALYWYRQSLGQGLEFLIYFQGNSAPDKSGLPSDRFSAERTGGSVSTLTIQRTQQEDSAVYLCASSTGGGAGYGYTFGSGTRLTVV.